The 4 T cell receptor beta chains in this list originate from one sample, sequenced in a study of blood T cell repertoires in COVID-19. The repertoire was sequenced with immunoSEQ multiplex PCR; TCRdb's copy has only in-frame clones and lacks some. The data hold around 260,000 clones, with about 91% observed a single time. Sequencing input: peripheral blood. Receptors were obtained from a person aged 18-29 years with COVID-19, enrolled during active disease.

This clone appeared once. The V gene is TRBV6-6, the J gene TRBJ1-6; D is uncertain. Germline CDR1 is MNHNY and CDR2 is SVGAGI (reference sequence). This CDR3 is built from 12 residues. Trimming removed 7 bases at V and 2 bases at J, with 3 bases between. The CDR3 sequence is CASTAYNSPLHF. Written as DNA, the CDR3 is TGTGCCAGCACGGCCTATAATTCACCCCTCCACTTT.

V usage is TRBV6-5 and J usage is TRBJ2-1; 8 positions agree with TRBD2. V lost 6 bases, J lost 4 bases, and 2 bases stayed unmatched. CDR1 and CDR2 (germline): MNHEY, SVGAGI. There are 13 residues in the CDR3. The CDR3 nucleotides are TGTGCCAGCAGACCGGGAGGGTACAATGAGCAGTTCTTC. Protein: CASRPGGYNEQFF.

The gene calls are TRBV25-1 and TRBJ1-1; D is possibly TRBD1 (6 bases). The V gene's germline CDR1 is MGHDK and CDR2 SYGVNS. This CDR3 has 17 amino acids. The germline V and J ends were trimmed by 2 bases and 2 bases, with 18 bases remaining between them. The DNA for the CDR3 is TGTGCCAGCAGTGAAAAATTTGGGGGCCGTTCCAACACTGAAGCTTTCTTT. Protein sequence: CASSEKFGGRSNTEAFF.

In DNA form, the CDR3 reads TGTGCCAGCAGCTCCGGACTCCGGCGGGACCACGGGGAGACCCAGTACTTC. Translating gives CASSSGLRRDHGETQYF. This sequence joins TRBV5-5 and TRBJ2-5; a weak D match, TRBD2 (6 bases). V lost 3 bases to trimming and J lost 5 bases, with 23 bases between them. The CDR3 covers 17 residues. CDR1 and CDR2 from the germline V gene are SGHKS and YYEKEE (reference sequence).